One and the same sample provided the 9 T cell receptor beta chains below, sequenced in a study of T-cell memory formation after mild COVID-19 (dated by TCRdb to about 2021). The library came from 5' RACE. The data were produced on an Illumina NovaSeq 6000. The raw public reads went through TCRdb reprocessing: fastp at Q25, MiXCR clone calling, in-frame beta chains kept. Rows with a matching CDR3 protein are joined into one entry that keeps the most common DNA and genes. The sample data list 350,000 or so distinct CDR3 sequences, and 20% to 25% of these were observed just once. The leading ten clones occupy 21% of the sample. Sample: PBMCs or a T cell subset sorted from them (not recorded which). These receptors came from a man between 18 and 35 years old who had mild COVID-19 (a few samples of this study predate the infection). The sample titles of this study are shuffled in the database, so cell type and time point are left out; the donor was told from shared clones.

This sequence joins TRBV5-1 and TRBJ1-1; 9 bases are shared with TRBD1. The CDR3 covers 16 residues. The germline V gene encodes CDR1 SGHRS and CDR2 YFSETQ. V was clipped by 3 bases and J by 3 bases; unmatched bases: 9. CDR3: CASSSVTGQGHTEAFF. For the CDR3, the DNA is TGCGCCAGCAGCTCCGTTACGGGACAGGGCCACACTGAAGCTTTCTTT.

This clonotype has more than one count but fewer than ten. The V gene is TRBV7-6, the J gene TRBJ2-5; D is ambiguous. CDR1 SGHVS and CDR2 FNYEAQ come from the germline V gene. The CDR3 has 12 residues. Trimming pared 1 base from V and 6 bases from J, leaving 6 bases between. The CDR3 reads CASSLGPKTQYF. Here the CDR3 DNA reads TGTGCCAGCAGCTTAGGGCCAAAGACCCAGTACTTC. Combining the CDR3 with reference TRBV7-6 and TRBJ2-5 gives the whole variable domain GAGVSQSPRYKVTKRGQDVALRCDPISGHVSLYWYRQALGQGPEFLTYFNYEAQQDKSGLPNDRFSAERPEGSISTLTIQRTEQRDSAMYRCASSLGPKTQYFGPGTRLLVL.

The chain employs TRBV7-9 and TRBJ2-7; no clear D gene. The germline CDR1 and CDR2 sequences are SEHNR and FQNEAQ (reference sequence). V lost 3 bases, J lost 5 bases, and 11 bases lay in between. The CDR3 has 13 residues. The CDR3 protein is CASSFTTENEQYF. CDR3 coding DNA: TGTGCCAGCAGCTTTACGACGGAGAACGAGCAGTACTTC. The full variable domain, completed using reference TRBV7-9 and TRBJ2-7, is DTGVSQNPRHKITKRGQNVTFRCDPISEHNRLYWYRQTLGQGPEFLTYFQNEAQLEKSRLLSDRFSAERPKGSFSTLEIQRTEQGDSAMYLCASSFTTENEQYFGPGTRLTVT.

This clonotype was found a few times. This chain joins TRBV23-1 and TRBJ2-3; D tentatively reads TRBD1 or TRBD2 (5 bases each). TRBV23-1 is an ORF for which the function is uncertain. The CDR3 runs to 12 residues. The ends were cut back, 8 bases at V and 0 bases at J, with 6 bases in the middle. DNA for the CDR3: TGCGCCAGCTGGGACAGCACAGATACGCAGTATTTT. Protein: CASWDSTDTQYF.

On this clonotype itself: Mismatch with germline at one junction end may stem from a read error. Here the CDR3 DNA reads TGTGCCAGAAGTTTTGGGGGGATAAACACCGGGGAGCTGTTTTTT. Translated, it gives CARSFGGINTGELFF. The chain carries TRBV12-3 or TRBV12-4 and TRBJ2-2, with D possibly being TRBD2 (6 bases). The CDR3 length is 15 residues.

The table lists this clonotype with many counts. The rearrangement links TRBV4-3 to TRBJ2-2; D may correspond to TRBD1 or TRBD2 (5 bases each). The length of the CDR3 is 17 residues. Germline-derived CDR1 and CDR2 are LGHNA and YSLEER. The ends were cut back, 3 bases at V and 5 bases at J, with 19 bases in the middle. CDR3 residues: CASSQTVGPVGTGELFF. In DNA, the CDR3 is TGCGCCAGCAGCCAGACCGTGGGACCCGTTGGAACCGGGGAGCTGTTTTTT.

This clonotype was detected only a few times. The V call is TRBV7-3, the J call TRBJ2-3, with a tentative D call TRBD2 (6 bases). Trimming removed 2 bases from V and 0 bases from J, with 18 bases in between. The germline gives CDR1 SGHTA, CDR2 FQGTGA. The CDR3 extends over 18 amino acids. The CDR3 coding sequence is TGTGCCAGCAGCTTATTCCACCCTGCGGGATCTAGCACAGATACGCAGTATTTT. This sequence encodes CASSLFHPAGSSTDTQYF.

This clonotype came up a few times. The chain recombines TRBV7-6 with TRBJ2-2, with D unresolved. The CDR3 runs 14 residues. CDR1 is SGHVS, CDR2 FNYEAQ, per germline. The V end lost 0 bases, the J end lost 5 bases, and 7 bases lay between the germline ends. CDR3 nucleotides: TGTGCCAGCAGCTTAGCGTGGGGTACCGGGGAGCTGTTTTTT. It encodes CASSLAWGTGELFF. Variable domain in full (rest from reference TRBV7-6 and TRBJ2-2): GAGVSQSPRYKVTKRGQDVALRCDPISGHVSLYWYRQALGQGPEFLTYFNYEAQQDKSGLPNDRFSAERPEGSISTLTIQRTEQRDSAMYRCASSLAWGTGELFFGEGSRLTVL.

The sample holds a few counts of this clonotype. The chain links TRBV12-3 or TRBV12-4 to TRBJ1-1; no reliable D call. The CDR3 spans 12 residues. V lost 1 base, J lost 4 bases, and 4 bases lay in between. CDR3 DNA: TGTGCCAGCAGTTTAGTGCGCACTGAAGCTTTCTTT. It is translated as CASSLVRTEAFF.